This T cell receptor beta chain was sequenced during a study of blood T cell repertoires in COVID-19 (dated by TCRdb to 2020 to 2021). Describing the broader study: The collaborator samples originated in the United States, Italy and Spain and spanned the acute and convalescent phases of COVID-19. The material from the prospective study consisted of cDNA or gDNA derived from T cells, B-cell-depleted T cells, or PBMCs. The dataset comprised deeply sampled blood TCRbeta repertoires from subjects exposed to, actively infected with, or recovered from COVID-19. The repertoires were made available in a free public database intended to serve as a resource for research on the immune response to SARS-CoV-2. Samples came from the ongoing ImmuneRACE study (first 160 participants) plus 1,254 subjects from 6 global collaborators. The sample metadata nearly always contained a de-identified subject ID, COVID-19 status, age in years and sex. Where HLA class I and class II types were available, the types were taken from metadata supplied by the sample provider, not from assay-based typing. On the study overall, not on this receptor specifically: How much clinical and demographic metadata was included differed by source and by participant, and the metadata was provided uncurated.

V and J lose 2 bases and 6 bases, and a span of 16 bases separates them. For CDR1 and CDR2, the germline V gene lists ENHRY and SYGVKD. Counted from cysteine to phenylalanine, this CDR3 has 15 amino acids. The sequence is cut down to CDR3 DNA, 45 bases in frame from base 1. Collaborating institutions collected whole blood in K2EDTA tubes following their own protocols. For TCRbeta analysis, collaborators shipped samples as frozen whole blood, isolated PBMCs, or DNA extracted from either of those sample types. The immunoSEQ Assay, a bias-controlled multiplex PCR, was used to amplify TCRbeta CDR3 regions from genomic DNA. The paper's data handling went like this. Within the assay, amplification of reference gene primers was used to estimate how many nucleated cells each sample contained. Sequence reads were collapsed and filtered to measure the absolute abundance of every unique TCRbeta CDR3 rearrangement. For each sample, productive Simpson clonality was calculated as the square root of Simpson's diversity index over productive rearrangements. TCRdb obtained this table from immuneACCESS and retained in-frame rearrangements with V and J assigned. These tables miss some clones; where compared with another copy, unresolved V genes account for less than half of the shortfall, and the remainder is unexplained. The D gene and trimming were derived from the DNA, and the V and J assignments and clone size from that table. This sample is represented by under 95,000 clones; about 83% of them were singletons. Jointly, the top ten make up almost 5.5% of the sample.

For this clone: The target of this receptor is not known. The record has no base qualities; no much larger clone is one base away.

The sequenced material came from peripheral blood. The rearrangement combines TRBV10-3 with TRBJ1-2; TRBD1 is a weak D gene call, 6 bases matching. The TCR originated in a man aged 55 to 69 with acute or convalescent COVID-19. The CDR3 corresponds to CAISEVAGDEDGYTF. DNA sequence: TGTGCCATCAGTGAGGTGGCAGGGGACGAGGATGGCTACACCTTC.